The 9 T cell receptor beta chains below come from one sample, sequenced in a study of blood T cell repertoires in COVID-19. Profiled with immunoSEQ multiplex PCR; TCRdb holds only in-frame clones, not every one. The table lists 150,000 to 200,000 clones, about 83% of them singletons. The material sequenced was peripheral blood. The receptors here all came from a person between 70 and 80 years old with COVID-19, enrolled during active disease.

The rearrangement uses TRBV2 and TRBJ1-4; maybe TRBD1 (5 bases). The CDR3 is 14 amino acids. Per germline, CDR1 SNHLY and CDR2 FYNNEI. V lost 7 bases and J 7 bases, leaving 16 bases between the germline ends. The CDR3 region is CASIAGVGSEKLFF. In DNA form, the CDR3 reads TGTGCCAGCATAGCGGGGGTTGGAAGTGAAAAACTGTTTTTT.

The chain is built from TRBV7-2 and TRBJ2-7; 9 bases are shared with TRBD1. CDR1 and CDR2 from the germline V gene are SGHTA and FQGNSA. This CDR3 comprises 14 residues. V lost 5 bases and J lost 5; bases outside the gene matches: 7. The CDR3 DNA sequence: TGTGCCAGCAGCACAGGGACAGGGAGGCACGAGCAGTACTTC. Encoded protein: CASSTGTGRHEQYF.

V gene TRBV6-6 combines with J gene TRBJ1-2; 8 bases are a match to TRBD1. Germline CDR1 and CDR2: MNHNY and SVGAGI (reference sequence). This CDR3 comprises 13 residues. The V gene end was trimmed by 6 bases and the J gene end by 8 bases; junction bases not matched to a gene: 8. The CDR3 region has the DNA TGTGCCAGCAGCCCCCAGGGGGCTGGGGGCTACACCTTC. Translation gives CASSPQGAGGYTF.

The CDR3 here is CASSSPHRAPDEQYF. CDR3 nucleotide sequence: TGTGCCAGCAGCTCCCCGCACAGGGCTCCCGACGAGCAGTACTTC. The chain employs TRBV5-6 and TRBJ2-7; D may be TRBD1 (6 bases). CDR1 and CDR2 from the germline V gene are SGHDT and YYEEEE. Trimming shortened V by 3 bases and J by 5 bases, and 18 bases separated the two germline ends. The length of the CDR3 is 15 residues.

The V gene is TRBV3-1 (or the pseudogene TRBV3-2), the J gene TRBJ2-1; 9 bases agree with TRBD1. The germline V gene encodes CDR1 LGHDT and CDR2 YNNKEL (reference sequence). The CDR3 contains 15 residues. The trim removed 4 bases at V and 5 bases at J, leaving 6 bases unmatched. The CDR3 here is CASSLRDRVDNEQFF. The CDR3 nucleotides are TGTGCCAGCAGCCTGAGGGACAGGGTGGACAATGAGCAGTTCTTC.

The chain uses TRBV24-1 and TRBJ2-5; 10 nucleotides line up with TRBD2. CDR1 is KGHDR, CDR2 SFDVKD, per germline. V lost 0 bases to trimming and J lost 1 base; unmatched junction nucleotides: 1. The CDR3 contains 16 residues. The CDR3 DNA follows: TGTGCCACCAGTGATTTGGCTAGCGGGAGCCAAGAGACCCAGTACTTC. This sequence encodes CATSDLASGSQETQYF.

This clone was picked up a small number of times. CDR3 DNA: TGTGCCAGCAGCTGGGGCGGGGGGGCAAATACGCAGTATTTT. Protein product: CASSWGGGANTQYF. The V and J genes are TRBV11-3 and TRBJ2-3; 9 bases are a match to TRBD2. CDR1 is SGHNT and CDR2 is YENEEA in the germline V gene. V was clipped by 4 bases and J by 7 bases; unmatched bases: 6. The CDR3 runs 14 residues. Supplemented by reference TRBV11-3 and TRBJ2-3, the full variable domain reads EAGVVQSPRYKIIEKKQPVAFWCNPISGHNTLYWYLQNLGQGPELLIRYENEEAVDDSQLPKDRFSAERLKGVDSTLKIQPAELGDSAVYLCASSWGGGANTQYFGPGTRLTVL.

The V call is TRBV5-6, the J call TRBJ2-3; 14 positions match TRBD2. This CDR3 region has 15 residues. J gave up 9 bases and V 0 bases, and 3 bases lay outside the gene matches. In germline, CDR1 is SGHDT, CDR2 YYEEEE. CDR3 loop: CASSLEGLAGDTQYF. In DNA, the CDR3 is TGTGCCAGCAGCTTGGAGGGACTAGCGGGAGACACGCAGTATTTT.

This chain joins TRBV7-2 and TRBJ2-1; 8 bases fit TRBD2. Germline trimming cut 2 bases from V and 7 bases from J; bases unmatched to any gene: 13. The CDR3 is made up of 17 amino acids. CDR1 is SGHTA, CDR2 FQGNSA, per germline. The CDR3 nucleotides are TGTGCCAGCAGCTTATCCGGGGGGGCCCCCGGGCGGAATGAGCAGTTCTTC. Protein sequence: CASSLSGGAPGRNEQFF. Full variable domain (outside the CDR3, taken from reference TRBV7-2 and TRBJ2-1): GAGVSQSPSNKVTEKGKDVELRCDPISGHTALYWYRQSLGQGLEFLIYFQGNSAPDKSGLPSDRFSAERTGGSVSTLTIQRTQQEDSAVYLCASSLSGGAPGRNEQFFGPGTRLTVL.